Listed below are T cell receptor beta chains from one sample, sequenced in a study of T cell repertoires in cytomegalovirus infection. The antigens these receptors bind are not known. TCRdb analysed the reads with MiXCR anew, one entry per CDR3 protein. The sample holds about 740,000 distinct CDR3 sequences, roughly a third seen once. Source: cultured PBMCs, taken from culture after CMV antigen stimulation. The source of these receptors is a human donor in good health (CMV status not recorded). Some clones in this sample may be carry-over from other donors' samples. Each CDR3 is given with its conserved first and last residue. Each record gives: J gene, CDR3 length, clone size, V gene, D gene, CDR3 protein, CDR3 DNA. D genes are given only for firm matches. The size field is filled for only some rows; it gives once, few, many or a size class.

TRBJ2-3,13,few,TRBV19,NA,CASSQEATDTQYF,TGTGCCAGTAGCCAGGAGGCTACAGATACGCAGTATTTT
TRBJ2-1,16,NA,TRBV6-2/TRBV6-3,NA,CASSYRTVGSYNEQFF,TGTGCCAGCAGTTACAGAACGGTTGGGTCCTACAATGAGCAGTTCTTC
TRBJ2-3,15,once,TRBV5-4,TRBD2,CASSLAGSVTDTQYF,TGTGCCAGCAGCTTAGCGGGAAGTGTCACAGATACGCAGTATTTT
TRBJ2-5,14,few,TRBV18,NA,CASSPQGLQETQYF,TGTGCCAGCTCCCCCCAGGGCCTTCAAGAGACCCAGTACTTC
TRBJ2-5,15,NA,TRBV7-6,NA,CASRKQLISQETQYF,TGTGCCAGCAGAAAACAACTGATCTCCCAAGAGACCCAGTACTTC
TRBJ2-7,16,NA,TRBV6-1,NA,CASLTKYSQGTYEQYF,TGTGCCAGCCTCACTAAGTACTCACAGGGTACCTACGAGCAGTACTTC
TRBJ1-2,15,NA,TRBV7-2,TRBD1,CASSPPGQGGYGYTF,TGTGCCAGCAGCCCTCCGGGGCAGGGGGGCTATGGCTACACCTTC
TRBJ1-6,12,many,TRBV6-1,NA,CASRIDRSPLHF,TGTGCCAGCAGGATCGACAGGTCACCCCTCCACTTT
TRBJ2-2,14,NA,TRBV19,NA,CASSITPNTGELFF,TGTGCCAGTAGTATTACTCCGAACACCGGGGAGCTGTTTTTT
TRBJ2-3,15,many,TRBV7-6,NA,CASSLVIGFTDTQYF,TGTGCCAGCAGCTTAGTCATCGGGTTCACAGATACGCAGTATTTT
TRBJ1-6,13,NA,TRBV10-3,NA,CAIREEQGSPLHF,TGTGCCATCAGGGAGGAACAGGGTTCACCCCTCCACTTT
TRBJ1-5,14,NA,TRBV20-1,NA,CSARDRRVYQPQHF,TGCAGTGCTAGAGATCGCCGGGTCTATCAGCCCCAGCATTTT
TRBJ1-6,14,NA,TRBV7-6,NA,CASSPTSWDSPLHF,TGTGCCAGCAGCCCCACGAGCTGGGATTCACCCCTCCACTTT
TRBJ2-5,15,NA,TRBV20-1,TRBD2,CSARVRTSGIETQYF,TGCAGTGCTAGAGTCCGGACTAGCGGGATCGAGACCCAGTACTTC
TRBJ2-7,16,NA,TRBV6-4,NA,CASRRGEGILPDEQYF,TGTGCCAGCAGACGGGGCGAAGGGATTCTGCCTGACGAGCAGTACTTC
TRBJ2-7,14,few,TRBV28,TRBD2,CASRGPGGKYEQYF,TGTGCCAGCAGGGGACCGGGGGGAAAGTACGAGCAGTACTTC
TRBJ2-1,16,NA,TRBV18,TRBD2,CASSRQRTSGNNEQFF,TGTGCCAGCTCCCGGCAAAGGACTAGCGGTAACAATGAGCAGTTCTTC
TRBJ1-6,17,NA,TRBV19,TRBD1,CASSSSGQGRLKSPLHF,TGTGCCAGTAGTAGCTCGGGACAGGGTCGCTTGAAATCACCCCTCCACTTT
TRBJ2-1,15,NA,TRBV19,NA,CASSIDRDAYNEQFF,TGTGCCAGTAGTATAGACCGGGACGCCTACAATGAGCAGTTCTTC
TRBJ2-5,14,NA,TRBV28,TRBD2,CATGLAGDFETQYF,TGTGCCACTGGACTAGCGGGAGATTTTGAGACCCAGTACTTC
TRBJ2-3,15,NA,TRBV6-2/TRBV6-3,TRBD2,CASGDPASGVDTQYF,TGTGCCAGTGGGGATCCGGCTAGCGGAGTAGATACGCAGTATTTT
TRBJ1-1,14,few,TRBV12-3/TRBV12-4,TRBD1,CASSSPPGGTEAFF,TGTGCCAGCAGCAGTCCCCCAGGGGGCACTGAAGCTTTCTTT
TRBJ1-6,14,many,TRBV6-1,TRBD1,CASSRGQANSPLHF,TGTGCCAGCAGTCGAGGACAGGCGAATTCACCCCTCCACTTT
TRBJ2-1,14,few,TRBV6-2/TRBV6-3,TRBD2,CASKGLAGTDEQFF,TGTGCCAGCAAGGGCCTAGCGGGGACCGATGAGCAGTTCTTC
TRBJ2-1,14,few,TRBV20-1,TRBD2,CSARRTSGRNEQFF,TGCAGTGCCCGCCGGACTAGCGGGAGGAATGAGCAGTTCTTC
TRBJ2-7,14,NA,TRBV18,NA,CASSPPSGHYEQYF,TGTGCCAGCTCACCACCTAGCGGACACTACGAGCAGTACTTC
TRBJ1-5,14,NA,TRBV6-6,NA,CASSGTQTWEPQHF,TGTGCCAGCAGTGGGACGCAAACATGGGAGCCCCAGCATTTT
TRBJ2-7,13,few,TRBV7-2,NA,CASGTGLNYEQYF,TGTGCCAGCGGCACAGGGTTAAACTACGAGCAGTACTTC
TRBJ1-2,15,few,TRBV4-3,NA,CASSQQIRWNYGYTF,TGCGCCAGCAGCCAACAAATACGGTGGAACTATGGCTACACCTTC
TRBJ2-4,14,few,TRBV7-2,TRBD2,CASSLVRGDNIQYF,TGTGCCAGCAGCTTAGTGCGGGGGGATAACATTCAGTACTTC
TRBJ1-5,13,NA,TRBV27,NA,CASQFRSNQPQHF,TGTGCCAGCCAGTTTAGGAGCAATCAGCCCCAGCATTTT
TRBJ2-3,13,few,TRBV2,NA,CASSGGPVDTQYF,TGTGCCAGCAGCGGAGGACCAGTCGATACGCAGTATTTT
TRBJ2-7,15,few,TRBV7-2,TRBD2,CASSLIGTSGDEQYF,TGTGCCAGCAGCTTAATTGGGACTAGCGGCGACGAGCAGTACTTC
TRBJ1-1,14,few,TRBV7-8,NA,CASSLALGGTEAFF,TGTGCCAGCAGCTTAGCGCTAGGGGGAACTGAAGCTTTCTTT
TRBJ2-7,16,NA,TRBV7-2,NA,CASSLLGMGSSYEQYF,TGTGCCAGCAGCCTCCTTGGAATGGGGTCCTCCTACGAGCAGTACTTC
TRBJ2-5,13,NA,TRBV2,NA,CASSVGTSGTQYF,TGTGCCAGCAGTGTAGGGACGTCCGGGACCCAGTACTTC
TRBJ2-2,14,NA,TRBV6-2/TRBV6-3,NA,CASSYSVNTGELFF,TGTGCCAGCAGTTACTCGGTAAACACCGGGGAGCTGTTTTTT
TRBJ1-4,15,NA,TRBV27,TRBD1,CASSFRQGWNEKLFF,TGTGCCAGCAGTTTCCGACAGGGTTGGAATGAAAAACTGTTTTTT
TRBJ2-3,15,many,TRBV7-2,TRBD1,CASSSGTARTDTQYF,TGTGCCAGCAGCTCCGGGACAGCCCGCACAGATACGCAGTATTTT
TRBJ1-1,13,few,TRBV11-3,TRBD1,CASSLGRGAEAFF,TGTGCCAGCAGCTTAGGCAGGGGGGCTGAAGCTTTCTTT
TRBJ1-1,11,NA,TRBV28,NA,CASSSPQGAFF,TGTGCCAGCAGTTCCCCTCAGGGAGCTTTCTTT
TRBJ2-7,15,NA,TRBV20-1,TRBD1,CSARDPGQGQNEQYF,TGCAGTGCTAGGGATCCGGGACAGGGGCAAAACGAGCAGTACTTC
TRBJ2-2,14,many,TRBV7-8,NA,CASSLQENTGELFF,TGTGCCAGCAGCCTACAGGAAAACACCGGGGAGCTGTTTTTT
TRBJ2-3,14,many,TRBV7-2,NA,CASGPTASTDTQYF,TGTGCCAGCGGCCCTACCGCAAGCACAGATACGCAGTATTTT
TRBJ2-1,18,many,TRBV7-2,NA,CASSLNANRWSALNEQFF,TGTGCCAGCAGCTTAAATGCCAACCGGTGGAGCGCTCTTAATGAGCAGTTCTTC
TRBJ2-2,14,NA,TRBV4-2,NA,CASSQDRDTGELFF,TGTGCCAGCAGCCAAGATCGGGATACCGGGGAGCTGTTTTTT
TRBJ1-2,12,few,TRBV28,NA,CASKEGGYGYTF,TGTGCCAGCAAAGAGGGAGGCTATGGCTACACCTTC
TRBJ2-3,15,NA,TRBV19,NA,CASSIAGASTDTQYF,TGTGCCAGTAGTATTGCAGGGGCATCCACAGATACGCAGTATTTT
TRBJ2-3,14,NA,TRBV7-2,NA,CASSYLDGTDTQYF,TGTGCCAGCAGCTACCTGGACGGCACAGATACGCAGTATTTT
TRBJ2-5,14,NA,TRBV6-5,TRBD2,CASSQSGEGETQYF,TGTGCCAGCAGTCAGAGCGGGGAAGGGGAGACCCAGTACTTC
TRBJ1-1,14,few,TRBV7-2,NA,CASSLVKSGPEAFF,TGTGCCAGCAGCTTAGTAAAGTCGGGGCCTGAAGCTTTCTTT
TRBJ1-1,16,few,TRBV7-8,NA,CASSFRRGVMNTEAFF,TGTGCCAGCAGCTTCCGGCGGGGGGTCATGAACACTGAAGCTTTCTTT
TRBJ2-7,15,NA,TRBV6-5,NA,CASSYSPGIPYEQYF,TGTGCCAGCAGTTACTCTCCTGGGATCCCCTACGAGCAGTACTTC
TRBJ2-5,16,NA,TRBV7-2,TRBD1,CASSLAGTGGQETQYF,TGTGCCAGCAGCTTAGCCGGGACAGGGGGCCAAGAGACCCAGTACTTC